What follows are 32 T cell receptor beta chains derived from one specimen sequenced in a study of T cells expressing NK-cell markers. TCRdb re-called the 5' RACE reads; one entry per CDR3 protein, DNA not given. The sample table sets out a few hundred thousand distinct CDR3 sequences. Sequenced input: blood T cells: a sorted CD56 or NKG2C T cell subset, CD4+ or CD8+ T cells, or bulk PBMC T cells (not recorded which). These receptors were collected from a man aged 18 to 29 in good health.

V usage is TRBV20-1 and J usage is TRBJ1-5; TCRdb lists TRBD1, though no DNA is available to test this call. The CDR3 is 15 amino acids. Germline V gives CDR1 DFQATT, CDR2 SNEGSKA (reference sequence). The chain's CDR3 is CSARETGDSFQPQHF.

V is TRBV7-9 and J is TRBJ2-1; lacking DNA, the TRBD2 call made by TCRdb goes unchecked. In germline, CDR1 is SEHNR, CDR2 FQNEAQ (reference sequence). The CDR3 has 15 amino acids. CDR3 protein: CASSFPEGLYNEQFF.

This chain uses TRBV7-3 with TRBJ2-3; the TRBD1 assignment by TCRdb is unverifiable without DNA. Germline CDR1 is SGHTA and CDR2 is FQGTGA. This CDR3 is built from 15 residues. CDR3 amino acids: CASSLGQFSTDTQYF.

The chain employs TRBV5-1 and TRBJ2-3; TCRdb's D call of TRBD2 is untestable without DNA. The CDR3 extends over 15 amino acids. CDR1 and CDR2 (germline): SGHRS, YFSETQ. The chain's CDR3 is CASSKGLAGGFSQYF. The complete variable domain, with remaining parts taken from reference TRBV5-1 and TRBJ2-3, reads KAGVTQTPRYLIKTRGQQVTLSCSPISGHRSVSWYQQTPGQGLQFLFEYFSETQRNKGNFPGRFSGRQFSNSRSEMNVSTLELGDSALYLCASSKGLAGGFSQYFGPGTRLTVL.

The chain couples TRBV24-1 to TRBJ2-1; TCRdb picks TRBD1, but there is no DNA to check that call. CDR1 is KGHDR and CDR2 is SFDVKD in the germline V gene. This CDR3 contains 12 residues. The CDR3 here is CATSDPWGEQFF.

This rearrangement joins TRBV7-8 to TRBJ2-5; the D call of TRBD1 rests on TCRdb alone, since no DNA is present to check it. The CDR3 runs 13 residues. CDR1 and CDR2 (germline): SGHVS, FQNEAQ. Here the CDR3 reads CASSFDRAETQYF.

This rearrangement joins TRBV12-3 or TRBV12-4 to TRBJ1-5; TCRdb indicates TRBD1, and absent DNA this call remains unverified. This CDR3 has 15 residues. This CDR3 is CASSPHRSLGQPQHF.

The chain employs TRBV7-2 and TRBJ2-7. The length of the CDR3 is 16 residues. From germline, CDR1 is SGHTA and CDR2 FQGNSA. The CDR3 protein is CASSLVGRKSTYEQYF.

The chain employs TRBV27 and TRBJ1-5; absent DNA, TCRdb's TRBD1 call cannot be checked. From germline, CDR1 is MNHEY and CDR2 SMNVEV (reference sequence). This CDR3 spans 15 amino acids. The CDR3: CASSFGTGNNQPQHF.

The J gene is TRBJ2-3, the V gene TRBV5-5. The CDR3 totals 16 residues. Germline V gene lookup returns CDR1 SGHKS and CDR2 YYEKEE (reference sequence). CDR3 sequence: CASSLADSPGTDTQYF.

The V and J genes are TRBV18 and TRBJ2-1; TCRdb gives TRBD2 as the D gene, but with no DNA this cannot be confirmed. The CDR3 length is 12 residues. Germline values: CDR1 KGHSH, CDR2 LQKENI. The CDR3 sequence: CASSPKGHEQFF.

This chain joins TRBV12-3 or TRBV12-4 and TRBJ2-1. The CDR3 runs to 18 residues. The CDR3 spells CASSSYVEETSSYNEQFF.

The J gene is TRBJ2-3, the V gene TRBV10-3; with no DNA, the TCRdb D assignment of TRBD2 cannot be verified. This CDR3 region has 15 residues. Germline CDR1 and CDR2: ENHRY and SYGVKD. The CDR3 sequence: CAISQGLAQGDTQYF.

The J gene is TRBJ2-4, the V gene TRBV20-1; lacking DNA, the TRBD2 call made by TCRdb goes unchecked. CDR1 and CDR2 from the germline V gene are DFQATT and SNEGSKA (reference sequence). This CDR3 is built from 14 residues. CDR3 region: CSARDLGLQNIQYF.

This chain joins TRBV19 and TRBJ1-2; as DNA is missing, the TRBD1 call by TCRdb cannot be tested. The CDR3 sequence is 13 residues long. The germline V gene has CDR1 LNHDA and CDR2 SQIVND (reference sequence). The CDR3 region is CASVGQALLGYTF.

This sequence joins TRBV12-3 or TRBV12-4 and TRBJ1-2; TCRdb reports TRBD1, a call that lacks DNA to check it against. CDR3 length: 14 amino acids. This chain's CDR3 is CASSLILQGHGYTF.

The V call is TRBV10-2, the J call TRBJ2-5; the D call from TCRdb, TRBD2, cannot be confirmed without DNA. Germline V CDR1 and CDR2: WSHSY, SAAADI. This CDR3 comprises 16 residues. CDR3: CASSESPGLVGATQYF.

The chain is built from TRBV12-3 or TRBV12-4 and TRBJ1-2; as DNA is missing, the TRBD1 call by TCRdb cannot be tested. The CDR3 consists of 15 residues. CDR3 amino acids: CASSRGGGWGYGYTF.

This chain connects TRBV12-3 or TRBV12-4 to TRBJ1-6; TCRdb selects TRBD1, and the lack of DNA leaves this call unchecked. The CDR3 spans 16 residues. The chain's CDR3 is CASSLSGWERHSPLHF.

The chain uses TRBV10-3 and TRBJ1-2; TCRdb selects TRBD1, and the lack of DNA leaves this call unchecked. Germline CDR1 is ENHRY and CDR2 is SYGVKD. This CDR3 has 13 amino acids. This CDR3 reads CAISVGTGDGYTF.

The J gene is TRBJ2-5, the V gene TRBV29-1; TCRdb's D call of TRBD1 is untestable without DNA. The CDR3 consists of 12 residues. CDR1 and CDR2 from the germline V gene are SQVTM and ANQGSEA. The CDR3 reads CSVGTVQETQYF.

The V call is TRBV20-1, the J call TRBJ2-1; TCRdb proposes TRBD2, but this gene call is untestable without DNA. The CDR3 consists of 15 residues. Germline CDR1 is DFQATT and CDR2 is SNEGSKA (reference sequence). CDR3 protein: CSARDLSGRAHEQFF.

The chain is built from TRBV25-1 and TRBJ2-2. The CDR3 extends over 14 amino acids. Looked up from germline, CDR1 is MGHDK and CDR2 is SYGVNS. CDR3 protein: CASSERRITGELFF. Variable domain in full (rest from reference TRBV25-1 and TRBJ2-2): EADIYQTPRYLVIGTGKKITLECSQTMGHDKMYWYQQDPGMELHLIHYSYGVNSTEKGDLSSESTVSRIRTEHFPLTLESARPSHTSQYLCASSERRITGELFFGEGSRLTVL.

The genes are TRBV6-2 or TRBV6-3 and TRBJ2-5; the D gene TCRdb calls, TRBD1, cannot be checked with no DNA. Germline loops: CDR1 MNHEY, CDR2 SVGEGT. The CDR3 covers 17 residues. The CDR3 reads CASSYSRSWDREETQYF.

The V call is TRBV20-1, the J call TRBJ1-6. The CDR3 has 14 residues. CDR1 and CDR2 from the germline V gene are DFQATT and SNEGSKA (reference sequence). The CDR3 loop is CSARDVAGHSPLHF.

V is TRBV29-1 and J is TRBJ1-2; there is no DNA to check the TCRdb D call of TRBD1. The germline gives CDR1 SQVTM, CDR2 ANQGSEA. The CDR3 contains 12 residues. The CDR3 is CSADRGGYGYTF.

The genes are TRBV9 and TRBJ2-1; TCRdb's D call, TRBD2, is unchecked because there is no DNA. The V gene's germline CDR1 is SGDLS and CDR2 YYNGEE. CDR3 length equals 18 residues. CDR3 loop: CASSVDSGWASGRNEQFF.

The rearrangement joins TRBV27 to TRBJ2-1; TCRdb lists TRBD1, though no DNA is available to test this call. Germline V gene data show CDR1 as MNHEY and CDR2 as SMNVEV (reference sequence). This CDR3 has 16 residues. The CDR3 spells CASSFGTGGGYNEQFF.

The V call is TRBV20-1, the J call TRBJ2-3; the D call of TRBD2 rests on TCRdb alone, since no DNA is present to check it. Germline CDR1 is DFQATT and CDR2 is SNEGSKA (reference sequence). The CDR3 has 19 amino acids. CDR3 region: CSASLGLAGGFMGTDTQYF.

The chain recombines TRBV4-2 with TRBJ2-5. CDR1 and CDR2 (germline): LGHNA, YNFKEQ. The CDR3 runs 12 residues. CDR3 loop: CASSQDRETQYF.

V gene TRBV27 combines with J gene TRBJ2-5. The germline CDR1 and CDR2 sequences are MNHEY and SMNVEV (reference sequence). This CDR3 is built from 11 residues. The CDR3: CASSALGTQYF.

This chain uses TRBV20-1 with TRBJ2-4; TCRdb outputs TRBD2, but without DNA this stays unchecked. The CDR3 loop spans 13 amino acids. CDR1 and CDR2 (germline): DFQATT, SNEGSKA (reference sequence). CDR3 loop: CSAGTREGNIQYF.